The 27 T cell receptor beta chains reported below all come from one sample, sequenced in a study of cytomegalovirus exposure and HLA in healthy donors. Vbeta (60) and Jbeta (13) primers were used in the PCR. Assay used: immunoSEQ multiplex PCR; TCRdb lists only in-frame clones, some missing. The profile shows 150,000 or so clones, about 82% of them singletons. Sequencing was done on a sample of PBMCs. These receptors all come from a woman aged 45-60 years in good health and CMV-seropositive.

The rearrangement uses TRBV5-5 and TRBJ2-5, with a tentative D call TRBD2 (5 bases). This CDR3 spans 16 amino acids. Germline V gives CDR1 SGHKS, CDR2 YYEKEE (reference sequence). Deletions cut 1 base from V and 5 bases from J, with 18 bases between. The CDR3 DNA sequence: TGTGCCAGCAGCTTGTATTGGCCGGGGTGGTGGGAGACCCAGTACTTC. Its translation is CASSLYWPGWWETQYF. The variable domain in full, with the rest retrieved from reference TRBV5-5 and TRBJ2-5, is DAGVTQSPTHLIKTRGQQVTLRCSPISGHKSVSWYQQVLGQGPQFIFQYYEKEERGRGNFPDRFSARQFPNYSSELNVNALLLGDSALYLCASSLYWPGWWETQYFGPGTRLLVL.

The chain uses TRBV28 and TRBJ2-7, with D possibly TRBD2 on 6 matching bases. This CDR3 has 17 amino acids. Per the germline V gene, CDR1 is MDHEN and CDR2 is SYDVKM. V lost 1 base, J lost 3 bases, and 19 bases lay in between. The CDR3 loop reads CASSLYRVQRARYEQYF. The CDR3 DNA reads as TGTGCCAGCAGTTTATACCGCGTGCAGCGGGCTCGCTACGAGCAGTACTTC.

Of note for this clone: An end of the junction does not agree with germline; a read error may underlie this. This chain connects TRBV7-7 to TRBJ2-2; perhaps TRBD2 as D (5 bases). Per the germline V gene, CDR1 is SSHAT and CDR2 is FNYEAQ (reference sequence). The CDR3 extends over 14 amino acids. This CDR3 reads CASSLATGTGELFF. DNA for the CDR3: TGTGCTAGCAGCTTAGCGACTGGGACCGGGGAGCTGTTTTTT.

This chain uses TRBV5-4 with TRBJ2-7, with TRBD1 as a possible D gene (6 bases). V was pared by 5 bases and J by 2 bases, with 17 bases between. The CDR3 extends over 15 amino acids. Per germline, CDR1 SGHNT and CDR2 YYREEE (reference sequence). The CDR3 nucleotides read TGTGCCAGCAGACTAGACAGGACATCAACCTACGAGCAGTACTTC. As protein: CASRLDRTSTYEQYF.

The chain combines TRBV6-1 with TRBJ1-5; 7 nucleotides align to TRBD1. Germline CDR1 MNHNS, CDR2 SASEGT. The CDR3 contains 13 residues. The V gene end was trimmed by 4 bases and the J gene end by 7 bases; junction bases not matched to a gene: 4. In nucleotides, the CDR3 is TGTGCCAGCAGTGTTACAGGGGACCAGCCCCAGCATTTT. It encodes CASSVTGDQPQHF.

The CDR3 region has the DNA TGTGCCAGCAGCCCCGGGACTAGCGGACCCAAGGGGGCCAACGTCCTGACTTTC. Amino acid sequence: CASSPGTSGPKGANVLTF. The chain employs TRBV7-2 and TRBJ2-6; 11 bases are shared with TRBD2. Trimming cost V 5 bases and J 4 bases; bases outside gene matches: 10. The germline V gene encodes CDR1 SGHTA and CDR2 FQGNSA. The CDR3 contains 18 residues. The variable domain in full, with the rest retrieved from reference TRBV7-2 and TRBJ2-6, is GAGVSQSPSNKVTEKGKDVELRCDPISGHTALYWYRQSLGQGLEFLIYFQGNSAPDKSGLPSDRFSAERTGGSVSTLTIQRTQQEDSAVYLCASSPGTSGPKGANVLTFGAGSRLTVL.

The rearrangement uses TRBV7-8 and TRBJ1-1; tentative D call: TRBD1 (5 bases). The ends were cut back, 4 bases at V and 6 bases at J, with 18 bases in the middle. Germline-derived CDR1 and CDR2 are SGHVS and FQNEAQ. This CDR3 contains 15 residues. CDR3: CASSSLGGASPEAFF. As DNA, the CDR3 is TGTGCCAGCAGCTCACTTGGAGGGGCGTCGCCTGAAGCTTTCTTT.

The chain uses TRBV2 and TRBJ2-7, with 7 bases identical to TRBD1. The CDR3 consists of 15 residues. Germline V gives CDR1 SNHLY, CDR2 FYNNEI. V dropped 3 bases and J dropped 4; count of bases not matched to a gene: 9. The CDR3 DNA is TGTGCCAGCAGTGAGGGGTTAGGGGGCGTTTACGAGCAGTACTTC. Amino acid sequence: CASSEGLGGVYEQYF. The variable domain in full, with the rest retrieved from reference TRBV2 and TRBJ2-7, is EPEVTQTPSHQVTQMGQEVILRCVPISNHLYFYWYRQILGQKVEFLVSFYNNEISEKSEIFDDQFSVERPDGSNFTLKIRSTKLEDSAMYFCASSEGLGGVYEQYFGPGTRLTVT.

This clone was observed a few times. The chain employs TRBV19 and TRBJ2-7, with 10 positions matching TRBD2. After removal of 3 bases from V and 4 bases from J, the junction contained 3 bases not matched to a gene. The CDR3 sequence is 14 residues long. The germline gives CDR1 LNHDA, CDR2 SQIVND (reference sequence). Written as DNA, the CDR3 is TGTGCCAGTAGTATCGGTAGCGGGAGGTACGAGCAGTACTTC. Protein product: CASSIGSGRYEQYF. The whole variable domain, remainder taken from reference TRBV19 and TRBJ2-7, is DGGITQSPKYLFRKEGQNVTLSCEQNLNHDAMYWYRQDPGQGLRLIYYSQIVNDFQKGDIAEGYSVSREKKESFPLTVTSAQKNPTAFYLCASSIGSGRYEQYFGPGTRLTVT.

This clone was seen only once. This chain links TRBV30 with TRBJ2-1, with D unresolved. V was trimmed by 3 bases and J by 0 bases, leaving 18 bases between them. Looked up from germline, CDR1 is GTSNPN and CDR2 is SVGIG (reference sequence). This CDR3 spans 17 amino acids. The CDR3 loop reads CAWSGVGQLSSYNEQFF. CDR3 DNA: TGTGCCTGGAGCGGAGTTGGCCAATTGAGCTCCTACAATGAGCAGTTCTTC. Supplemented by reference TRBV30 and TRBJ2-1, the full variable domain reads SQTIHQWPATLVQPVGSPLSLECTVEGTSNPNLYWYRQAAGRGLQLLFYSVGIGQISSEVPQNLSASRPQDRQFILSSKKLLLSDSGFYLCAWSGVGQLSSYNEQFFGPGTRLTVL.

The V gene is TRBV19, the J gene TRBJ2-7; D is ambiguous. With 3 bases removed from V and 7 bases from J, the gap between germline ends came to 13 bases. The CDR3 spans 13 residues. CDR1 and CDR2 from the germline V gene are LNHDA and SQIVND (reference sequence). The CDR3 sequence: CASSMTGLGEQYF. CDR3 coding DNA: TGTGCCAGTAGTATGACTGGCTTAGGTGAGCAGTACTTC.

This clone was seen only once. Without the conserved terminal phenylalanine or tryptophan, this CDR3 likely stems from a read error. The rearrangement links TRBV6-6 to TRBJ1-2, with TRBD1 identical over 7 bases. The CDR3 is 12 residues long. After removal of 10 bases from V and 7 bases from J, the junction contained 9 bases not matched to a gene. Germline loops: CDR1 MNHNY, CDR2 SVGAGI (reference sequence). CDR3: CATRGGPVGYTL. Written as DNA, the CDR3 is TGTGCCACCCGAGGGGGCCCTGTTGGCTACACCCTC.

This chain links TRBV7-3 with TRBJ1-6, with 9 bases aligning to TRBD1. With V trimmed by 5 bases and J by 9 bases, 14 bases remained unmatched. The CDR3 loop spans 17 amino acids. Germline loops: CDR1 SGHTA, CDR2 FQGTGA. This CDR3 is CASSDQAQGARGSPLHF. DNA of the CDR3: TGTGCCAGCAGCGATCAAGCACAGGGGGCCCGTGGTTCACCCCTCCACTTT.

The chain is built from TRBV28 and TRBJ1-2, with D maybe TRBD1 (5 bases). CDR3 length equals 14 residues. The V end was cut by 1 base, the J end by 5 bases, with 11 bases between. Germline values: CDR1 MDHEN, CDR2 SYDVKM. CDR3 DNA: TGTGCCAGCAGTTTATTTCAGGGTGGATATGGCTACACCTTC. Translation: CASSLFQGGYGYTF.

The chain links TRBV6-5 to TRBJ1-2; a possible D gene is TRBD1 (5 bases). Germline assignment: CDR1 MNHEY and CDR2 SVGAGI. Trimming took 8 bases from V and 4 from J, leaving 11 bases between them. The CDR3 has 12 amino acids. The CDR3 sequence is CASLGGFYGYTF. In nucleotides, the CDR3 is TGTGCCAGCTTGGGGGGGTTCTATGGCTACACCTTC.

The chain couples TRBV11-3 to TRBJ2-7; D gene uncertain. The V end was cut by 2 bases, the J end by 5 bases, with 10 bases between. Germline V gives CDR1 SGHNT, CDR2 YENEEA. This CDR3 is built from 13 residues. The CDR3 nucleotides are TGTGCCAGCAGCTTAATGGCAGGTAACGAGCAGTACTTC. Residues: CASSLMAGNEQYF.

The rearrangement uses TRBV5-4 and TRBJ1-2; 8 bases align to TRBD1. V shed 4 bases, J shed 8 bases, and the junction held 7 bases outside the gene matches. The CDR3 is 13 residues long. Germline V gene data show CDR1 as SGHNT and CDR2 as YYREEE (reference sequence). In DNA form, the CDR3 reads TGTGCCAGCAGCCCCCGGGACAGGAGGGGCTACACCTTC. Its translation is CASSPRDRRGYTF. Looking up the rest from reference TRBV5-4 and TRBJ1-2 gives the full variable domain: ETGVTQSPTHLIKTRGQQVTLRCSSQSGHNTVSWYQQALGQGPQFIFQYYREEENGRGNFPPRFSGLQFPNYSSELNVNALELDDSALYLCASSPRDRRGYTFGSGTRLTVV.

J is TRBJ2-5 and V is TRBV4-3, with 9 bases that match TRBD1. Losses at the gene ends were 4 bases for V and 5 bases for J; bases not matched to a gene: 2. The CDR3 covers 13 residues. Germline-derived CDR1 and CDR2 are LGHNA and YSLEER. CDR3 in DNA: TGCGCCAGCAGCCGCGGACAGGGGGAGACCCAGTACTTC. The encoded protein is CASSRGQGETQYF.

This clone has only a few counts. The genes are TRBV7-9 and TRBJ1-1; no definite D call. CDR1 SEHNR and CDR2 FQNEAQ come from the germline V gene (reference sequence). This CDR3 contains 11 residues. Trimming cost V 5 bases and J 7 bases, with 8 bases left between them. The CDR3 spells CASSPFNEAFF. The CDR3 nucleotides are TGTGCCAGCAGCCCCTTTAATGAAGCTTTCTTT.

J is TRBJ1-1 and V is TRBV10-3; D is perhaps TRBD1 (6 bases). This CDR3 contains 15 residues. V dropped 0 bases and J dropped 1 base, with 9 bases sitting between them. CDR1 and CDR2 from the germline V gene are ENHRY and SYGVKD. In DNA, the CDR3 is TGTGCCATCAGTGAGTCTACAGGGCAGAACACTGAAGCTTTCTTT. The encoded protein is CAISESTGQNTEAFF.

Regarding this clone: A junction boundary mismatches the germline segment, possibly from a read error. The chain employs TRBV7-9 and TRBJ2-7, with TRBD2 identical over 9 bases. This CDR3 region has 14 residues. Germline values: CDR1 SEHNR, CDR2 FQNEAQ (reference sequence). The CDR3 DNA reads TGTACCAGCAGCAGTAGCGGGAGCCGGAACGAGCAGTACTTC. Translated: CTSSSSGSRNEQYF.

The chain has TRBV7-8 and TRBJ1-5, with unresolved D. Trimming cost V 0 bases and J 4 bases, with 4 bases left between them. This CDR3 has 13 residues. Per the germline V gene, CDR1 is SGHVS and CDR2 is FQNEAQ. The CDR3 protein is CASSLAFNQPQHF. CDR3 DNA sequence: TGTGCCAGCAGCTTAGCCTTTAATCAGCCCCAGCATTTT.

The chain has TRBV28 and TRBJ1-2, with D maybe TRBD1 (5 bases). CDR3 length: 14 residues. The germline CDR1 and CDR2 sequences are MDHEN and SYDVKM. V was cut by 5 bases and J by 1 base, with 11 bases left in between. CDR3 region: CASSRGRDNYGYTF. CDR3 bases: TGTGCCAGCAGTCGAGGCAGGGATAACTATGGCTACACCTTC.

This chain links TRBV6-4 with TRBJ1-5; 7 bases agree with TRBD1. This CDR3 region has 15 residues. Germline loops: CDR1 MRHNA, CDR2 SNTAGT. V was pared by 3 bases and J by 4 bases, with 6 bases of the junction left unmatched. CDR3 sequence (DNA): TGTGCCAGCAGTGAAACCGGGACAGCTAATCAGCCCCAGCATTTT. Residues: CASSETGTANQPQHF.

The rearrangement links TRBV28 to TRBJ2-7; D is possibly TRBD2 (5 bases). Germline CDR1 and CDR2: MDHEN and SYDVKM. The CDR3 spans 14 residues. V was shortened by 5 bases and J by 2 bases, with 13 bases between the two germline ends. CDR3 nucleotides: TGTGCCAGCAGTACCCCGGGGTTCACCTACGAGCAGTACTTC. Translation gives CASSTPGFTYEQYF. Full variable domain (remainder filled in from reference TRBV28 and TRBJ2-7): DVKVTQSSRYLVKRTGEKVFLECVQDMDHENMFWYRQDPGLGLRLIYFSYDVKMKEKGDIPEGYSVSREKKERFSLILESASTNQTSMYLCASSTPGFTYEQYFGPGTRLTVT.

The chain joins TRBV5-4 to TRBJ1-1, with D hard to call. The CDR3 length is 12 residues. V was pared by 3 bases and J by 10 bases, with 13 bases between. CDR1 SGHNT and CDR2 YYREEE come from the germline V gene (reference sequence). The CDR3 DNA follows: TGTGCCAGCAGCTCGTCCGCGGTGGGAGCTTTCTTT. Translation: CASSSSAVGAFF.

The chain uses TRBV14 and TRBJ1-4; possibly TRBD1 for D (6 bases). The CDR3 has 15 amino acids. Between the trimmed V and J ends, which lost 2 bases and 7 bases, there was a span of 14 bases. Germline V gene data show CDR1 as SGHDN and CDR2 as FVKESK. The CDR3 DNA sequence: TGTGCCAGCAGCCAATCTGCCGGGACAAGTGAAAAACTGTTTTTT. It specifies CASSQSAGTSEKLFF.